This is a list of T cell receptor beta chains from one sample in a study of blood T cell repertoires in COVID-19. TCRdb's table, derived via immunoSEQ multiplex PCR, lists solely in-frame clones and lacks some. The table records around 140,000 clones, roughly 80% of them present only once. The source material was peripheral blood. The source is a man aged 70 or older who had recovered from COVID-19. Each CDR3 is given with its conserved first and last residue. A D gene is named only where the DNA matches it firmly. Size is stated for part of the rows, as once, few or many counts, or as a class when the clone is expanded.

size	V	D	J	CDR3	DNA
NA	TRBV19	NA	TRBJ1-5	CASRDSSNQPQHF	TGTGCCAGCAGGGACTCTAGCAATCAGCCCCAGCATTTT
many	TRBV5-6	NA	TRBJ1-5	CASRRGGNQPQHF	TGTGCCAGCAGGAGAGGTGGCAATCAGCCCCAGCATTTT
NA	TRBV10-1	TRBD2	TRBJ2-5	CASRPGTSGSRETQYF	TGCGCCAGCAGGCCCGGGACTAGCGGGAGTCGGGAGACCCAGTACTTC
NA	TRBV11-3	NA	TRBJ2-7	CASSLRDTGGEQYF	TGTGCCAGCAGCCTCCGAGACACCGGGGGCGAGCAGTACTTC
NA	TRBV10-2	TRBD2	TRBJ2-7	CASGVVAGDSEQYF	TGCGCCAGCGGTGTGGTGGCGGGAGATAGCGAGCAGTACTTC
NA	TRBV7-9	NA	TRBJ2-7	CASGGPRGRIGYEQYF	TGTGCCAGCGGGGGCCCGAGGGGACGAATCGGATACGAGCAGTACTTC
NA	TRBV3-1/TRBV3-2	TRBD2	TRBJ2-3	CASSQELAGGIDTQYF	TGTGCCAGCAGCCAAGAACTAGCGGGAGGGATAGATACGCAGTATTTT
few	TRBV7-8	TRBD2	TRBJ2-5	CASSKGASGETQYF	TGTGCCAGCAGCAAAGGGGCTAGCGGAGAGACCCAGTACTTC
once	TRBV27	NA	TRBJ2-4	CASSGYNNIQYF	TGTGCCAGCTCGGGATACAATAACATTCAGTACTTC
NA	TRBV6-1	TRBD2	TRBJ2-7	CASSEGRLATLTYEQYF	TGTGCCAGCAGTGAAGGTCGACTAGCGACTTTAACCTACGAGCAGTACTTC
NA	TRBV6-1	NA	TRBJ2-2	CASSEKSGGTGELFF	TGTGCCAGCAGTGAAAAATCCGGTGGCACCGGGGAGCTGTTTTTT
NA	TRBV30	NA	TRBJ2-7	CAWSVSTGWGYEQYF	TGTGCCTGGAGTGTTTCGACAGGATGGGGCTACGAGCAGTACTTC
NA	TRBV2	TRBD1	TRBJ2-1	CASSGPDRGPDEQFF	TGTGCCAGCAGTGGGCCGGACAGGGGGCCCGATGAGCAGTTCTTC
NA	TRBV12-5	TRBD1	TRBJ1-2	CASARDSNYGYTF	TGTGCTAGTGCCCGGGACAGTAACTATGGCTACACCTTC
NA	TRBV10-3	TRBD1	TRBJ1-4	CAISQGGVLEKLFF	TGTGCCATCAGTCAGGGGGGAGTTCTCGAAAAACTGTTTTTT
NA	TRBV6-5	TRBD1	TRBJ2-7	CASSYSGQGAYEQYF	TGTGCCAGCAGTTACTCGGGACAGGGGGCCTACGAGCAGTACTTC
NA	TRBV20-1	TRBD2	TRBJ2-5	CSASHPSGRQETQYF	TGCAGTGCTAGTCATCCTAGCGGGAGACAAGAGACCCAGTACTTC
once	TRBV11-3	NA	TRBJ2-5	CASSPSPAEETQYF	TGTGCCAGCAGCCCGTCTCCCGCGGAAGAGACCCAGTACTTC
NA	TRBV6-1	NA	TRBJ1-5	CASSEGAPGYQPQHF	TGTGCCAGCAGTGAGGGAGCCCCAGGCTATCAGCCCCAGCATTTT
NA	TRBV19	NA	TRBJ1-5	CASTRSWSNQPQHF	TGTGCCAGTACGCGATCTTGGAGCAATCAGCCCCAGCATTTT
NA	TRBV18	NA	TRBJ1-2	CASSPRNGDYGYTF	TGTGCCAGCTCACCACGTAACGGTGACTATGGCTACACCTTC
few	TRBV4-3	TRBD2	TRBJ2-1	CASSQEVSGRLAGSYNEQFF	TGCGCCAGCAGCCAAGAAGTATCGGGCCGACTAGCCGGCTCCTACAATGAGCAGTTCTTC
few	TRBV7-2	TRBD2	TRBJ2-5	CASRPTSGSETQYF	TGTGCCAGCAGGCCCACTAGCGGGAGCGAGACCCAGTACTTC
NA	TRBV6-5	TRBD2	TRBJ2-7	CASAWREPPPYEQYF	TGTGCCAGCGCCTGGCGGGAGCCCCCCCCCTACGAGCAGTACTTC
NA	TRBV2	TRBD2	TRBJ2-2	CASIPGLAGGYAGELFF	TGTGCCAGCATCCCGGGACTAGCGGGAGGTTATGCCGGGGAGCTGTTTTTT
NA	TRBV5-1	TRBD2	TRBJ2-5	CASSLPGLADQETQYF	TGCGCCAGCAGCCTGCCGGGACTAGCGGACCAGGAGACCCAGTACTTC
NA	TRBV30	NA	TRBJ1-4	CAWGGDTTNEKLFF	TGTGCCTGGGGGGGAGATACAACTAATGAAAAACTGTTTTTT
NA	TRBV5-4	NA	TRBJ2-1	CASREGQGDWNEQFF	TGTGCCAGCCGGGAGGGACAGGGAGATTGGAATGAGCAGTTCTTC
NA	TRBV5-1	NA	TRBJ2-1	CASSLLRSSYNEQFF	TGCGCCAGCAGCTTGTTGCGTAGCTCCTACAATGAGCAGTTCTTC
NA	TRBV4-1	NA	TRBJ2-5	CASSQGQGGFQETQYF	TGCGCCAGCAGCCAAGGGCAGGGTGGATTCCAAGAGACCCAGTACTTC
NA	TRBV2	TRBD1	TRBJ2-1	CASSGPGQIYNEQFF	TGTGCCAGCAGCGGACCGGGACAGATCTACAATGAGCAGTTCTTC
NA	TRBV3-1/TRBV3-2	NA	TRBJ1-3	CASSHRGSGNTIYF	TGTGCCAGCAGCCACCGGGGTTCTGGAAACACCATATATTTT
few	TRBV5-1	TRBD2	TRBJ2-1	CASSGLAGPHNEQFF	TGCGCCAGCAGCGGACTAGCGGGGCCTCACAATGAGCAGTTCTTC
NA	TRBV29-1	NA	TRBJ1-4	CSVDRGGGDEKLFF	TGCAGCGTTGACCGCGGGGGAGGGGATGAAAAACTGTTTTTT
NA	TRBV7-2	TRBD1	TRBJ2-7	CASSPGQGAYEQYF	TGTGCCAGCAGCCCCGGACAGGGGGCTTACGAGCAGTACTTC
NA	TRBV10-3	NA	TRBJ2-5	CAISDSVRGEGETQYF	TGTGCCATCAGTGATTCCGTCAGGGGAGAAGGGGAGACCCAGTACTTC
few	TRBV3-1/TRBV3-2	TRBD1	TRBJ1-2	CASSQGTGVGYTF	TGTGCCAGCAGCCAAGGGACAGGGGTAGGCTACACCTTC
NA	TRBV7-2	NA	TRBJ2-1	CASSTGVQQFF	TGTGCCAGCAGCACCGGGGTTCAGCAGTTCTTC
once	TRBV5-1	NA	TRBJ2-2	CASSLGGAGYTGELFF	TGCGCCAGCAGCTTGGGGGGAGCGGGCTACACCGGGGAGCTGTTTTTT
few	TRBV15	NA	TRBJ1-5	CATSRDLQGWTPQHF	TGTGCCACCAGCAGAGATCTTCAGGGCTGGACGCCGCAGCATTTT
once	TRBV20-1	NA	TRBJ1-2	CSASPGLYGYTF	TGCAGTGCTAGTCCGGGACTCTATGGCTACACCTTC
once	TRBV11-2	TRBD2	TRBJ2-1	CASSLGLAGGANEQFF	TGTGCCAGCAGCTTAGGTCTAGCGGGAGGGGCAAATGAGCAGTTCTTC
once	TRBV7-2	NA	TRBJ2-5	CASSPPVGRTQYF	TGTGCCAGCAGCCCCCCGGTGGGGCGGACCCAGTACTTC
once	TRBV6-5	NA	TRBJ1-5	CASSPGESNQPQHF	TGTGCCAGCAGCCCGGGTGAGAGCAATCAGCCCCAGCATTTT
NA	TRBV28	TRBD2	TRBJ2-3	CASSSAGVYRTDTQYF	TGTGCCAGCAGTTCGGCGGGGGTATACCGCACAGATACGCAGTATTTT
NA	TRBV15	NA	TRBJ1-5	CATSREMENQPQHF	TGTGCCACCAGCAGAGAAATGGAGAATCAGCCCCAGCATTTT
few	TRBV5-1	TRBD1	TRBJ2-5	CASSHGQGQETQYF	TGCGCCAGCAGCCACGGACAGGGTCAAGAGACCCAGTACTTC
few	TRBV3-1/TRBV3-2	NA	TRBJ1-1	CASSQRRGRDTEAFF	TGTGCCAGCAGCCAACGAAGGGGCAGGGACACTGAAGCTTTCTTT
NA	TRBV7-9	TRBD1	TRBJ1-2	CASSRPGQNYGYTF	TGTGCCAGCAGCCGCCCGGGACAGAACTATGGCTACACCTTC
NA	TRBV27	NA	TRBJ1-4	CASSLDGATNEKLFF	TGTGCCAGCAGTTTAGATGGAGCAACTAATGAAAAACTGTTTTTT
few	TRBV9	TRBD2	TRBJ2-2	CASSVVPGGDTGELFF	TGTGCCAGCAGCGTAGTCCCGGGAGGAGACACCGGGGAGCTGTTTTTT
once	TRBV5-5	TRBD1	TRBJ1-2	CASSSINSDRGNYGYTF	TGTGCCAGCAGTTCTATTAACTCGGACAGGGGGAACTATGGCTACACCTTC